This entry lists 8 T cell receptor beta chains sequenced from one sample in a study of blood T cell repertoires in COVID-19. Here immunoSEQ multiplex PCR was the method, and the copy in TCRdb shows in-frame clones only, minus some. Of just over 250,000 clones in the sample, 91% are singletons; the top ten hold roughly 2.7%. Sequenced sample: peripheral blood. The receptors originated from a person aged 18 to 35 with COVID-19, enrolled during active disease.

This chain joins TRBV2 and TRBJ1-4; no firm D call. Trimming stripped 8 bases from V and 3 bases from J, with 13 bases between. Germline lookup yields CDR1 SNHLY and CDR2 FYNNEI. CDR3 length equals 14 residues. CDR3 amino acids: CASLREVANEKLFF. CDR3 DNA: TGTGCCAGCCTGAGGGAGGTGGCTAATGAAAAACTGTTTTTT.

V gene TRBV28 combines with J gene TRBJ1-5, with TRBD1 matching 10 bases. There are 15 residues in the CDR3. Germline V lookup: CDR1 MDHEN, CDR2 SYDVKM. Trimming removed 6 bases from V and 5 bases from J; junction bases left unmatched: 7. The CDR3 here is CASRRDRGPHQPQHF. For the CDR3, the DNA is TGTGCCAGCAGGAGAGACAGGGGGCCCCATCAGCCCCAGCATTTT.

The J gene is TRBJ1-1, the V gene TRBV13; 7 bases map to TRBD1. This CDR3 has 14 residues. J was trimmed by 5 bases and V by 5 bases; bases with no gene match: 8. Germline CDR1 reads PRHDT; CDR2 reads FYEKMQ (reference sequence). CDR3 nucleotide sequence: TGTGCCAGCAGCCCAGTAACAGGGGTAACTGAAGCTTTCTTT. Residues: CASSPVTGVTEAFF.

V is TRBV19 and J is TRBJ1-5; possibly TRBD1 for D (5 bases). Trimming left V 4 bases short and J 5 bases short, with 9 bases between. Germline V gene sequence: CDR1 LNHDA, CDR2 SQIVND (reference sequence). This CDR3 comprises 13 residues. The CDR3 DNA reads as TGTGCCAGTAGTAGGGGGGTTTATCAGCCCCAGCATTTT. As protein: CASSRGVYQPQHF. Full variable domain (rest looked up from reference TRBV19 and TRBJ1-5): DGGITQSPKYLFRKEGQNVTLSCEQNLNHDAMYWYRQDPGQGLRLIYYSQIVNDFQKGDIAEGYSVSREKKESFPLTVTSAQKNPTAFYLCASSRGVYQPQHFGDGTRLSIL.

The chain has TRBV6-1 and TRBJ1-2; tentative D call: TRBD1 (5 bases). The germline gives CDR1 MNHNS, CDR2 SASEGT. The CDR3 totals 14 residues. The ends were cut back, 2 bases at V and 8 bases at J, with 15 bases in the middle. CDR3 sequence: CASSESGGMKGYTF. CDR3 bases: TGTGCCAGCAGTGAATCCGGGGGAATGAAGGGCTACACCTTC.

This chain uses TRBV20-1 with TRBJ2-7; the D is unclear. Germline V gene data show CDR1 as DFQATT and CDR2 as SNEGSKA (reference sequence). The CDR3 runs 11 residues. V lost 5 bases to trimming and J lost 9 bases, with 14 bases between them. The CDR3 spells CSASPSLRQYF. The CDR3 region has the DNA TGCAGTGCTTCCCCCTCCCTCCGGCAGTACTTC.

The J gene is TRBJ2-3, the V gene TRBV7-9; 9 nucleotides align to TRBD1. Germline assignment: CDR1 SEHNR and CDR2 FQNEAQ (reference sequence). V was pared by 4 bases and J by 3 bases, with 8 bases of the junction left unmatched. This CDR3 region has 16 residues. The CDR3 region is CASSWAGTGSTDTQYF. The CDR3 DNA reads TGTGCCAGCAGCTGGGCGGGGACAGGGTCTACAGATACGCAGTATTTT.

The chain recombines TRBV7-6 with TRBJ2-1; no firm D call. Trimming stripped 1 base from V and 3 bases from J, with 13 bases between. Looked up from germline, CDR1 is SGHVS and CDR2 is FNYEAQ. This CDR3 has 16 residues. The CDR3 is CASSLGWLPGYNEQFF. CDR3 bases: TGTGCCAGCAGCTTAGGTTGGCTGCCGGGCTACAATGAGCAGTTCTTC.